This T cell receptor (beta chain) was sequenced during a study of memory CD4+ T cells and cytomegalovirus serostatus. At the level of the study: Of the healthy Belgian adults, 8 to 10 were CMV seropositive and 24 seronegative. General study points: CD4+ memory repertoires contained about 40% of the roughly 160 reported CMV TCRbeta sequences. Repertoires predicted CMV serostatus with median bootstrapped AUC of approximately 0.94.

For this clone: What it binds is unknown.

The method was immunoSEQ multiplex PCR; TCRdb's version includes in-frame clones alone and lacks a portion of them. The table lists 45,000 to 50,000 clones, roughly 73% of them singletons. Single viable CD3+CD4+CD8-CD45RO+ cells were sorted as the memory CD4+ T cells. Serum IgG to CMV pp150, pp28, p38 and p52 defined serostatus. Germline assignment: CDR1 LNHDA and CDR2 SQIVND (reference sequence). Trimming removed 7 bases at V and 1 base at J, with 13 bases between. This CDR3 is 14 amino acids long. This rearrangement joins TRBV19 to TRBJ1-1; no clear D gene. The clonotype comes from an adult in good health and CMV-seronegative. Sequenced input: memory CD4+ T cells from blood. CDR3 sequence: CASTLRGRNTEAFF. The CDR3 DNA reads as TGTGCCAGTACCTTGCGGGGAAGGAACACTGAAGCTTTCTTT.